Each of the 27 T cell receptor beta chains below was sequenced from the same sample in a study of radiotherapy plus CTLA-4 blockade in lung cancer. The method was immunoSEQ multiplex PCR; TCRdb's version includes in-frame clones alone and lacks a portion of them. The table records 45,000 to 60,000 clones, around 86% of them present only once. The source was peripheral blood, collected from a patient treated with radiotherapy plus ipilimumab. The receptors shown here come from a human donor with non-small cell lung cancer who had stable disease on radiotherapy plus ipilimumab.

The chain couples TRBV27 to TRBJ2-7; the match to TRBD1 covers 8 bases. This CDR3 has 16 amino acids. Trimming at V came to 0 bases and at J to 3 bases, leaving 7 bases not matched to a gene. Germline CDR1 MNHEY, CDR2 SMNVEV (reference sequence). The CDR3: CASSLSRQGLGYEQYF. The DNA of the CDR3 is TGTGCCAGCAGTTTATCACGACAGGGGCTAGGCTACGAGCAGTACTTC.

This clone has just one count. The chain links TRBV7-6 to TRBJ2-1; D call uncertain. CDR3 length: 15 amino acids. CDR1 is SGHVS and CDR2 is FNYEAQ in the germline V gene. Trimming took off 5 bases at V and 5 bases at J, with 16 bases between the two ends. CDR3 in amino acids: CASSPTNVANNEQFF. Written as DNA, the CDR3 is TGTGCCAGCAGCCCGACCAACGTAGCCAACAATGAGCAGTTCTTC.

J is TRBJ2-3 and V is TRBV5-4; 8 bases are shared with TRBD2. The CDR3 sequence is 16 residues long. V gave up 1 base and J gave up 4 bases; unmatched junction bases: 8. The germline gives CDR1 SGHNT, CDR2 YYREEE (reference sequence). CDR3 sequence (DNA): TGTGCCAGCAGCTTGTTCAGCGGGAGTACTGCAGATACGCAGTATTTT. Its protein product is CASSLFSGSTADTQYF. The entire variable domain, with the rest obtained from reference TRBV5-4 and TRBJ2-3, is as follows: ETGVTQSPTHLIKTRGQQVTLRCSSQSGHNTVSWYQQALGQGPQFIFQYYREEENGRGNFPPRFSGLQFPNYSSELNVNALELDDSALYLCASSLFSGSTADTQYFGPGTRLTVL.

V is TRBV5-8 and J is TRBJ2-3, with a weak D call TRBD1 (6 bases). CDR1 is SGHTS, CDR2 YDEGEE, per germline. V shed 1 base and J shed 4 bases, with 13 bases lying between them. The length of the CDR3 is 15 residues. CDR3 DNA: TGTGCCAGCAGCTTGTATGGGGGCGCGTCAGATACGCAGTATTTT. This sequence encodes CASSLYGGASDTQYF.

The rearrangement joins TRBV5-4 to TRBJ1-2; a possible D gene is TRBD1 (6 bases). Germline CDR1 is SGHNT and CDR2 is YYREEE (reference sequence). V was clipped by 0 bases and J by 8 bases, with 8 bases between them. This CDR3 contains 12 residues. The CDR3 nucleotides are TGTGCCAGCAGCTTGGCAGGACAGGGCTACACCTTC. As protein: CASSLAGQGYTF. Complete variable domain (other parts from reference TRBV5-4 and TRBJ1-2): ETGVTQSPTHLIKTRGQQVTLRCSSQSGHNTVSWYQQALGQGPQFIFQYYREEENGRGNFPPRFSGLQFPNYSSELNVNALELDDSALYLCASSLAGQGYTFGSGTRLTVV.

By frequency in the sample, this clone is medium-sized. The chain employs TRBV19 and TRBJ1-3; D call uncertain. Germline-derived CDR1 and CDR2 are LNHDA and SQIVND (reference sequence). The CDR3 loop spans 15 amino acids. Trimming removed 3 bases from V and 3 bases from J, with 12 bases in between. CDR3 region: CASSIRGRSGNTIYF. The DNA of the CDR3 is TGTGCCAGTAGTATTCGGGGAAGAAGTGGAAACACCATATATTTT.

Written as DNA, the CDR3 is TGTGCCAGCAAGGCCAGAGGGTTACACGAGCAGTACTTC. This gives the protein CASKARGLHEQYF. V usage is TRBV9 and J usage is TRBJ2-7; the D gene is possibly TRBD2 (5 bases). The CDR3 spans 13 residues. The V end lost 6 bases, the J end lost 5 bases, and 15 bases lay between the germline ends. Per germline, CDR1 SGDLS and CDR2 YYNGEE.

The chain links TRBV7-2 to TRBJ1-2; D is uncertain. The V end was cut by 1 base, the J end by 0 bases, with 12 bases between. From germline, CDR1 is SGHTA and CDR2 FQGNSA. This CDR3 is built from 16 residues. The CDR3 sequence: CASSLVGNRANYGYTF. CDR3 nucleotides: TGTGCCAGCAGCTTAGTGGGTAACAGAGCTAACTATGGCTACACCTTC.

V is TRBV7-8 and J is TRBJ2-7; possibly TRBD2 for D (5 bases). This CDR3 is built from 14 residues. With 3 bases removed from V and 6 bases from J, the gap between germline ends came to 15 bases. The germline V gene encodes CDR1 SGHVS and CDR2 FQNEAQ. CDR3 sequence (DNA): TGTGCCAGCAGCTTCGGAGGACCAGTGGGCGAGCAGTACTTC. Translated, it gives CASSFGGPVGEQYF.

V and J are TRBV18 and TRBJ1-3; D not resolved. V gave up 1 base and J gave up 0 bases, with 10 bases separating them. Germline CDR1 and CDR2: KGHSH and LQKENI. The CDR3 length is 16 residues. CDR3 sequence (DNA): TGTGCCAGCTCACCACTTCTGGAGAGCTCTGGAAACACCATATATTTT. It codes for CASSPLLESSGNTIYF.

This clone was seen only once. In nucleotides, the CDR3 is TGTGCCAGCTCACCCCGGGGGGATGAGCAGTTCTTC. Protein: CASSPRGDEQFF. The V gene is TRBV18, the J gene TRBJ2-1; 7 bases align to TRBD2. This CDR3 is built from 12 residues. Germline-derived CDR1 and CDR2 are KGHSH and LQKENI. V lost 3 bases to trimming and J lost 8 bases; unmatched junction nucleotides: 1.

The chain employs TRBV6-6 and TRBJ2-2; 7 bases align to TRBD1. Trimming at V came to 6 bases and at J to 2 bases, leaving 6 bases not matched to a gene. CDR1 MNHNY and CDR2 SVGAGI come from the germline V gene (reference sequence). The CDR3 totals 15 residues. CDR3 DNA sequence: TGTGCCAGCAGGTTCGGGACAGATAACACCGGGGAGCTGTTTTTT. Protein sequence: CASRFGTDNTGELFF.

The chain links TRBV27 to TRBJ1-5; D remains ambiguous. Germline assignment: CDR1 MNHEY and CDR2 SMNVEV (reference sequence). The CDR3 extends over 14 amino acids. Trimming removed 3 bases from V and 3 bases from J, with 9 bases in between. The CDR3 region is CASSLARNNQPQHF. CDR3 DNA: TGTGCCAGCAGTTTGGCTAGGAACAATCAGCCCCAGCATTTT.

The chain employs TRBV4-2 and TRBJ1-2; D gene uncertain. V was pared by 4 bases and J by 1 base, with 19 bases between. The germline V gene encodes CDR1 LGHNA and CDR2 YNFKEQ. The CDR3 extends over 17 amino acids. CDR3 sequence reads: CASSRSVVSGGNYGYTF. The CDR3 DNA reads TGTGCCAGCAGCCGATCAGTAGTCTCCGGAGGTAACTATGGCTACACCTTC.

This chain's CDR3 is CSATTGSRQYF. The DNA for the CDR3 is TGCAGTGCTACAACAGGGAGTCGGCAGTACTTC. The V gene is TRBV20-1, the J gene TRBJ2-7, with D possibly being TRBD1 (6 bases). Between the trimmed V and J ends, which lost 4 bases and 9 bases, there was a span of 13 bases. The germline CDR1 and CDR2 sequences are DFQATT and SNEGSKA (reference sequence). The CDR3 has 11 amino acids.

The chain carries TRBV4-3 and TRBJ1-1; weak D call: TRBD1 (5 bases). From germline, CDR1 is LGHNA and CDR2 YSLEER. The CDR3 has 15 amino acids. V lost 0 bases and J lost 3, with 11 bases in between. The CDR3: CASSQEGGPDTEAFF. The CDR3 DNA follows: TGCGCCAGCAGCCAAGAGGGGGGTCCCGACACTGAAGCTTTCTTT.

V is TRBV28 and J is TRBJ1-5, with D tentatively TRBD1 (5 bases). The CDR3 consists of 16 residues. Germline lookup yields CDR1 MDHEN and CDR2 SYDVKM. Trimming left V 2 bases short and J 0 bases short, with 11 bases between. CDR3 in amino acids: CASSLRGGDSNQPQHF. The CDR3 DNA follows: TGTGCCAGCAGTTTAAGGGGTGGAGATAGCAATCAGCCCCAGCATTTT.

This clone has a single count. The genes are TRBV4-1 and TRBJ2-1; the D gene is possibly TRBD2 (6 bases). The germline V gene encodes CDR1 MGHRA and CDR2 YSYEKL. Trimming removed 2 bases at V and 0 bases at J, with 17 bases between. The CDR3 is 18 amino acids. CDR3 nucleotide sequence: TGCGCCAGCAGCCAAAGGGGTGCGGGATTGAGCTCCTACAATGAGCAGTTCTTC. It is translated as CASSQRGAGLSSYNEQFF.

The rearrangement links TRBV30 to TRBJ1-1; no definite D call. CDR1 GTSNPN and CDR2 SVGIG come from the germline V gene (reference sequence). The CDR3 is 14 residues long. V gave up 1 base and J gave up 5 bases, with 14 bases separating them. The DNA of the CDR3 is TGTGCCTGGAGTGCGCAGGCGCGCGGGACTGAAGCTTTCTTT. This sequence encodes CAWSAQARGTEAFF. Variable domain in full (rest from reference TRBV30 and TRBJ1-1): SQTIHQWPATLVQPVGSPLSLECTVEGTSNPNLYWYRQAAGRGLQLLFYSVGIGQISSEVPQNLSASRPQDRQFILSSKKLLLSDSGFYLCAWSAQARGTEAFFGQGTRLTVV.

The chain uses TRBV7-9 and TRBJ2-1; no clear D. This CDR3 is 14 amino acids long. Trimming took off 4 bases at V and 4 bases at J, with 11 bases between the two ends. Looked up from germline, CDR1 is SEHNR and CDR2 is FQNEAQ (reference sequence). The CDR3 reads CASSSRLHYNEQFF. The CDR3 coding sequence is TGTGCCAGCAGCTCTCGTTTACATTACAATGAGCAGTTCTTC.

This chain's CDR3 is CASRDSGSYGANVLTF. As DNA, the CDR3 is TGTGCCAGTAGGGATAGCGGGAGTTACGGGGCCAACGTCCTGACTTTC. The V gene is TRBV19, the J gene TRBJ2-6, with 9 bases identical to TRBD2. The CDR3 is 16 residues long. J was trimmed by 4 bases and V by 6 bases; bases with no gene match: 7. Looked up from germline, CDR1 is LNHDA and CDR2 is SQIVND (reference sequence).

The count of this clone is one. This chain uses TRBV5-1 with TRBJ2-7; 11 nucleotides align to TRBD2. Looked up from germline, CDR1 is SGHRS and CDR2 is YFSETQ. The CDR3 loop spans 15 amino acids. Unmatched junction bases numbered 7, after V lost 4 bases and J lost 4 bases. CDR3 sequence reads: CASSLLAGGQYEQYF. The CDR3 bases are TGCGCCAGCAGCCTTCTAGCGGGAGGTCAATACGAGCAGTACTTC.

The chain employs TRBV5-4 and TRBJ2-3; 12 bases are a match to TRBD2. CDR3 size: 16 residues. V lost 1 base, J lost 1 base, and 1 base stayed unmatched. CDR1 SGHNT and CDR2 YYREEE come from the germline V gene (reference sequence). For the CDR3, the DNA is TGTGCCAGCAGCTTGCGACTAGCGGGAGGCACAGATACGCAGTATTTT. Translated, it gives CASSLRLAGGTDTQYF.

This chain joins TRBV6-6 and TRBJ2-7; D might be TRBD1 (7 bases). Trimming left V 6 bases short and J 0 bases short, with 15 bases between. CDR3 length equals 15 residues. Germline V gene sequence: CDR1 MNHNY, CDR2 SVGAGI (reference sequence). CDR3 nucleotide sequence: TGTGCCAGCAGGGGGGGACAGCGCTCCTCCTACGAGCAGTACTTC. Amino acids: CASRGGQRSSYEQYF.

This clone has just a few counts. The gene calls are TRBV18 and TRBJ2-7, with 9 bases that match TRBD2. Trimming at V came to 3 bases and at J to 6 bases, leaving 3 bases not matched to a gene. Germline-derived CDR1 and CDR2 are KGHSH and LQKENI. The CDR3 consists of 13 residues. The CDR3 DNA follows: TGTGCCAGCTCACCTAGCGGGAGCCTCGAGCAGTACTTC. It is translated as CASSPSGSLEQYF.

The V and J genes are TRBV5-6 and TRBJ2-3; D remains unclear. Germline V CDR1 and CDR2: SGHDT, YYEEEE. V dropped 4 bases and J dropped 3 bases, with 15 bases sitting between them. The CDR3 has 15 amino acids. The CDR3 is CASSRPFEVTDTQYF. The CDR3 DNA reads TGTGCCAGCAGCCGGCCGTTTGAGGTAACAGATACGCAGTATTTT.

The CDR3 sequence is CASSLGSSYEQYF. In nucleotides, the CDR3 is TGTGCCAGCAGCTTAGGGAGCTCCTACGAGCAGTACTTC. The V gene is TRBV11-2, the J gene TRBJ2-7; D unresolved. The CDR3 consists of 13 residues. Trimming stripped 1 base from V and 0 bases from J, with 4 bases between. The germline gives CDR1 SGHAT, CDR2 FQNNGV.